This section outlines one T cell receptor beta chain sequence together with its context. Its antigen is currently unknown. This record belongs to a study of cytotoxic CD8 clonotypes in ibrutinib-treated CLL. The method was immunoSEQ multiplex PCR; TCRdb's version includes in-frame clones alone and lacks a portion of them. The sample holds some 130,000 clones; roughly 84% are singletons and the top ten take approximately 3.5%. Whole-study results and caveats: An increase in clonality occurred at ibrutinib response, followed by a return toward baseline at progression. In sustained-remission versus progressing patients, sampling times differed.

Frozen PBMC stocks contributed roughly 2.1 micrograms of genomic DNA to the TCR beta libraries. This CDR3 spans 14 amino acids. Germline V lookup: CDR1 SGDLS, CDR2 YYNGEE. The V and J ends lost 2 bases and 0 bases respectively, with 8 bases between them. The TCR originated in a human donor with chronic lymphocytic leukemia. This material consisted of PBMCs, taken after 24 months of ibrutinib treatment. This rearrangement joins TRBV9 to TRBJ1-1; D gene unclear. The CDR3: CASSVNYMNTEAFF. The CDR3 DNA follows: TGTGCCAGCAGCGTCAACTACATGAACACTGAAGCTTTCTTT.